A selection of T cell receptor beta chains follows, all from one sample in a study of T-cell reconstitution after alpha-beta-depleted transplantation in children. TCRdb itself ran the PCR reads through MiXCR, one entry per CDR3 protein. The sample has 200,000 to 250,000 distinct CDR3 sequences; roughly 9% are singletons. This specimen was PBMCs from the stem cell graft donor, taken from the stem cell graft. These receptors were collected from a human donor who donated a stem cell graft to a child with acute lymphoblastic leukemia. CDR3s include the opening cysteine and the closing phenylalanine or tryptophan. Each record gives: J gene, D gene, clone size, V gene, CDR3 protein, CDR3 DNA. D genes are given only for firm matches. Some rows have no size entry. The others give once, few or many, or a class for an expanded clone.

j_gene: TRBJ2-2; d_gene: NA; abundance: many; v_gene: TRBV2; CDR3aa: CASSEVGVGRSGELFF; CDR3nt: TGTGCCAGCAGTGAGGTGGGGGTAGGACGGTCCGGGGAGCTGTTTTTT
j_gene: TRBJ1-1; d_gene: NA; abundance: NA; v_gene: TRBV29-1; CDR3aa: CSVREWSVSEAFF; CDR3nt: TGCAGCGTACGGGAATGGAGTGTTTCTGAAGCTTTCTTT
j_gene: TRBJ1-2; d_gene: NA; abundance: NA; v_gene: TRBV5-1; CDR3aa: CASSLRVLGNYGYTF; CDR3nt: TGCGCCAGCAGCCTCCGCGTCCTGGGAAACTATGGCTACACCTTC
j_gene: TRBJ2-1; d_gene: NA; abundance: many; v_gene: TRBV24-1; CDR3aa: CATSVLGDGQKQFF; CDR3nt: TGTGCCACCAGTGTCCTCGGGGACGGACAAAAGCAGTTCTTC
j_gene: TRBJ2-7; d_gene: NA; abundance: many; v_gene: TRBV7-2; CDR3aa: CASSLSVGGSSYEQYF; CDR3nt: TGTGCCAGCAGCTTATCAGTGGGGGGCTCCTCCTACGAGCAGTACTTC
j_gene: TRBJ1-1; d_gene: NA; abundance: many; v_gene: TRBV6-1; CDR3aa: CASSEINYTEAFF; CDR3nt: TGTGCCAGCAGTGAAATAAACTACACTGAAGCTTTCTTT
j_gene: TRBJ1-4; d_gene: TRBD1; abundance: NA; v_gene: TRBV20-1; CDR3aa: CSVHRDREGKLFF; CDR3nt: TGCAGTGTCCACCGGGACAGGGAGGGAAAACTGTTTTTT
j_gene: TRBJ2-3; d_gene: NA; abundance: few; v_gene: TRBV5-6; CDR3aa: CASSLGVGGSRSTDTQYF; CDR3nt: TGTGCCAGCAGCTTGGGAGTCGGGGGATCCCGAAGCACAGATACGCAGTATTTT
j_gene: TRBJ2-5; d_gene: NA; abundance: NA; v_gene: TRBV20-1; CDR3aa: CSARDRQQETQYF; CDR3nt: TGCAGTGCTAGGGATCGACAGCAAGAGACCCAGTACTTC
j_gene: TRBJ1-4; d_gene: NA; abundance: NA; v_gene: TRBV3-1; CDR3aa: CASSQEIGGGNEKLFF; CDR3nt: TGTGCCAGCAGCCAAGAAATCGGGGGAGGTAATGAAAAACTGTTTTTT
j_gene: TRBJ2-2; d_gene: NA; abundance: NA; v_gene: TRBV7-8; CDR3aa: CASSLEFSTRDRKTGELFF; CDR3nt: TGTGCCAGCAGCTTAGAGTTCTCTACAAGAGACAGAAAAACCGGGGAGCTGTTTTTT
j_gene: TRBJ2-7; d_gene: NA; abundance: many; v_gene: TRBV6-2/TRBV6-3; CDR3aa: CASSPPGGAYEQYF; CDR3nt: TGTGCCAGCAGCCCCCCGGGCGGAGCCTACGAGCAGTACTTC
j_gene: TRBJ2-2; d_gene: NA; abundance: many; v_gene: TRBV5-1; CDR3aa: CASSLGTVNTGELFF; CDR3nt: TGCGCCAGCAGCTTGGGGACAGTGAACACCGGGGAGCTGTTTTTT
j_gene: TRBJ2-3; d_gene: NA; abundance: NA; v_gene: TRBV4-2; CDR3aa: CASSQSGGLDTQYF; CDR3nt: TGTGCCAGCAGCCAATCCGGGGGACTTGATACGCAGTATTTT
j_gene: TRBJ1-1; d_gene: TRBD1; abundance: NA; v_gene: TRBV6-1; CDR3aa: CASSDGTGGRAFF; CDR3nt: TGTGCCAGCAGCGATGGGACAGGGGGCAGGGCTTTCTTT
j_gene: TRBJ2-3; d_gene: NA; abundance: many; v_gene: TRBV20-1; CDR3aa: CSAGGTAGSTDTQYF; CDR3nt: TGCAGTGCTGGAGGGACAGCCGGAAGCACAGATACGCAGTATTTT
j_gene: TRBJ2-5; d_gene: NA; abundance: few; v_gene: TRBV20-1; CDR3aa: CSARDLSPPRRETQYF; CDR3nt: TGCAGTGCTAGAGACCTCAGCCCCCCGAGGAGAGAGACCCAGTACTTC
j_gene: TRBJ2-5; d_gene: NA; abundance: many; v_gene: TRBV27; CDR3aa: CASGPRDETQYF; CDR3nt: TGTGCCAGCGGACCCCGGGACGAGACCCAGTACTTC
j_gene: TRBJ2-3; d_gene: NA; abundance: few; v_gene: TRBV30; CDR3aa: CAWGGGTDTQYF; CDR3nt: TGTGCCTGGGGTGGGGGCACAGATACGCAGTATTTT
j_gene: TRBJ2-5; d_gene: NA; abundance: many; v_gene: TRBV7-2; CDR3aa: CASSPGQRQETQYF; CDR3nt: TGTGCCAGCAGCCCAGGACAAAGACAAGAGACCCAGTACTTC
j_gene: TRBJ1-6; d_gene: NA; abundance: NA; v_gene: TRBV12-3/TRBV12-4; CDR3aa: CASSFGPLEGGSPLHF; CDR3nt: TGTGCCAGCAGTTTTGGACCTTTGGAGGGAGGATCACCCCTCCACTTT
j_gene: TRBJ2-7; d_gene: TRBD1; abundance: NA; v_gene: TRBV7-8; CDR3aa: CASSLAAGQAYEQYF; CDR3nt: TGTGCCAGCAGCTTAGCGGCCGGACAGGCCTACGAGCAGTACTTC
j_gene: TRBJ2-7; d_gene: NA; abundance: NA; v_gene: TRBV27; CDR3aa: CASWGASYEQYF; CDR3nt: TGTGCCTCTTGGGGGGCCTCCTACGAGCAGTACTTC
j_gene: TRBJ2-2; d_gene: NA; abundance: NA; v_gene: TRBV7-2; CDR3aa: CASSLSGAGELFF; CDR3nt: TGTGCCAGCAGCTTATCGGGGGCCGGGGAGCTGTTTTTT
j_gene: TRBJ2-7; d_gene: NA; abundance: NA; v_gene: TRBV5-1; CDR3aa: CASSLQIQGASEQYF; CDR3nt: TGCGCCAGCAGCTTACAGATACAGGGAGCCTCCGAGCAGTACTTC
j_gene: TRBJ2-3; d_gene: TRBD2; abundance: NA; v_gene: TRBV6-5; CDR3aa: CASNPDPAGSTDTQYF; CDR3nt: TGTGCCAGCAACCCAGACCCAGCGGGGAGCACAGATACGCAGTATTTT
j_gene: TRBJ2-5; d_gene: TRBD1; abundance: NA; v_gene: TRBV7-7; CDR3aa: CASSLAPNRGETQYF; CDR3nt: TGTGCCAGCAGCTTAGCCCCAAACAGGGGGGAGACCCAGTACTTC
j_gene: TRBJ1-2; d_gene: TRBD1; abundance: NA; v_gene: TRBV7-2; CDR3aa: CASSLQGAGDYGYTF; CDR3nt: TGTGCCAGCAGCTTACAGGGGGCAGGAGACTATGGCTACACCTTC
j_gene: TRBJ1-2; d_gene: NA; abundance: few; v_gene: TRBV5-6; CDR3aa: CASSLRPPWGYGYTF; CDR3nt: TGTGCCAGCAGCTTGAGACCCCCTTGGGGCTATGGCTACACCTTC
j_gene: TRBJ2-5; d_gene: NA; abundance: few; v_gene: TRBV29-1; CDR3aa: CSVGRGVPAQETQYF; CDR3nt: TGCAGCGTTGGTCGTGGGGTTCCGGCCCAAGAGACCCAGTACTTC
j_gene: TRBJ2-2; d_gene: TRBD1; abundance: NA; v_gene: TRBV19; CDR3aa: CASSVDRGPGELFF; CDR3nt: TGTGCCAGTAGTGTAGACAGGGGCCCCGGGGAGCTGTTTTTT
j_gene: TRBJ2-3; d_gene: NA; abundance: few; v_gene: TRBV5-5; CDR3aa: CASSLMESSTDTQYF; CDR3nt: TGTGCCAGCAGCTTGATGGAGAGTTCCACAGATACGCAGTATTTT
j_gene: TRBJ2-7; d_gene: NA; abundance: many; v_gene: TRBV10-2; CDR3aa: CASSEAGGLFDEQYF; CDR3nt: TGCGCCAGCAGTGAGGCTGGGGGATTGTTCGACGAGCAGTACTTC
j_gene: TRBJ2-1; d_gene: NA; abundance: few; v_gene: TRBV7-9; CDR3aa: CASSPDSLEQFF; CDR3nt: TGTGCCAGCAGCCCGGACAGCCTGGAGCAGTTCTTC
j_gene: TRBJ2-3; d_gene: NA; abundance: NA; v_gene: TRBV5-1; CDR3aa: CASSLERVPDTQYF; CDR3nt: TGCGCCAGCAGCTTGGAGAGGGTCCCAGATACGCAGTATTTT
j_gene: TRBJ1-1; d_gene: NA; abundance: many; v_gene: TRBV29-1; CDR3aa: CSVAGPRVFF; CDR3nt: TGCAGCGTTGCGGGTCCCCGTGTATTCTTT
j_gene: TRBJ2-5; d_gene: TRBD2; abundance: many; v_gene: TRBV12-3/TRBV12-4; CDR3aa: CASSLGLAGAFGETQYF; CDR3nt: TGTGCCAGCAGCCTCGGACTAGCGGGGGCTTTCGGTGAGACCCAGTACTTC
j_gene: TRBJ2-7; d_gene: NA; abundance: few; v_gene: TRBV7-9; CDR3aa: CASEGQTYEQYF; CDR3nt: TGTGCCAGCGAGGGGCAGACCTACGAGCAGTACTTC
j_gene: TRBJ2-7; d_gene: NA; abundance: many; v_gene: TRBV12-3/TRBV12-4; CDR3aa: CASSLANGVPEAQYF; CDR3nt: TGTGCCAGCAGTTTAGCGAACGGGGTCCCGGAAGCGCAGTACTTC
j_gene: TRBJ2-6; d_gene: NA; abundance: NA; v_gene: TRBV11-2; CDR3aa: CASSPGPGAGLSGANVLTF; CDR3nt: TGTGCCAGCAGCCCCGGCCCCGGTGCGGGGCTTTCTGGGGCCAACGTCCTGACTTTC